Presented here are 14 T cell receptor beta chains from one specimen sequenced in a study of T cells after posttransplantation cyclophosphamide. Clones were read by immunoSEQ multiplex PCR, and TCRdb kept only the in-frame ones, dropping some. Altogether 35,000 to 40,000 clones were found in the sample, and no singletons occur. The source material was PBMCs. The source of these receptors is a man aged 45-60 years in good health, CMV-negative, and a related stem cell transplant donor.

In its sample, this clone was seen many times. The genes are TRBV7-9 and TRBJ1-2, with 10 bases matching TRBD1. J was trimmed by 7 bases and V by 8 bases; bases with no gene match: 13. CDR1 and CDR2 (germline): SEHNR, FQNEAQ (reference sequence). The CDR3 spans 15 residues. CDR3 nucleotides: TGTGCCAGCCGACGGGACAGGGGTTCATCGGGTGGCTACACCTTC. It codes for CASRRDRGSSGGYTF. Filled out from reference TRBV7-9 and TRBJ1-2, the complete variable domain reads DTGVSQNPRHKITKRGQNVTFRCDPISEHNRLYWYRQTLGQGPEFLTYFQNEAQLEKSRLLSDRFSAERPKGSFSTLEIQRTEQGDSAMYLCASRRDRGSSGGYTFGSGTRLTVV.

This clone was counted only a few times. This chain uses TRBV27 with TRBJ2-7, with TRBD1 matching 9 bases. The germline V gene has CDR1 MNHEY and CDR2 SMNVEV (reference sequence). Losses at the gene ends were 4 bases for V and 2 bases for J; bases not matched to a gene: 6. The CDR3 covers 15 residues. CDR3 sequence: CASSSEDRGPYEQYF. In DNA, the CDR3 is TGTGCCAGCAGTTCGGAGGACAGGGGACCCTACGAGCAGTACTTC.

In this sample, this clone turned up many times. The CDR3 region has the DNA TGTGCCAGCAGTTACTCTGGGACAGCTAATCAGCCCCAGCATTTT. Protein product: CASSYSGTANQPQHF. V usage is TRBV6-5 and J usage is TRBJ1-5, with 7 bases identical to TRBD1. Trimming cost V 0 bases and J 4 bases; bases outside gene matches: 3. Germline V CDR1 and CDR2: MNHEY, SVGAGI. The CDR3 is 15 residues long.

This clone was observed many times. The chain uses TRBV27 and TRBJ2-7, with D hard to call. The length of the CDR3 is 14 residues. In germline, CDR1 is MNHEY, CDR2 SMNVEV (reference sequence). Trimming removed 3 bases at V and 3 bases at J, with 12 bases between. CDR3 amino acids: CASSFLPGNYEQYF. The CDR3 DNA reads TGTGCCAGCAGTTTCCTCCCGGGTAACTACGAGCAGTACTTC.

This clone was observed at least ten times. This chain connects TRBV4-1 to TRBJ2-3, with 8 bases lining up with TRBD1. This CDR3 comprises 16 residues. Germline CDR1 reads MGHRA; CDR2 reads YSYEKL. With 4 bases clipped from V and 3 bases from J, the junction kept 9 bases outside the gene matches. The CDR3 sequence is CASSPHTGGKTDTQYF. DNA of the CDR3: TGCGCCAGCAGCCCTCATACAGGGGGAAAGACAGATACGCAGTATTTT.

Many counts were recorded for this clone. CDR3 in amino acids: CSVEGGTSTDTQYF. The DNA of the CDR3 is TGCAGCGTTGAGGGGGGAACTAGCACAGATACGCAGTATTTT. The chain has TRBV29-1 and TRBJ2-3, with D perhaps matching TRBD2 (6 bases). CDR1 and CDR2 from the germline V gene are SQVTM and ANQGSEA. Deletions cut 3 bases from V and 0 bases from J, with 10 bases between. The CDR3 is 14 amino acids.

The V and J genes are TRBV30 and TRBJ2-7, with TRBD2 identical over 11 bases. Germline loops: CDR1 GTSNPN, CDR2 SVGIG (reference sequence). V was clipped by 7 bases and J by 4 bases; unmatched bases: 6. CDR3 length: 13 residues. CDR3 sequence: CAFLAGGLYEQYF. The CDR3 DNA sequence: TGTGCCTTTTTAGCGGGAGGGCTATACGAGCAGTACTTC.

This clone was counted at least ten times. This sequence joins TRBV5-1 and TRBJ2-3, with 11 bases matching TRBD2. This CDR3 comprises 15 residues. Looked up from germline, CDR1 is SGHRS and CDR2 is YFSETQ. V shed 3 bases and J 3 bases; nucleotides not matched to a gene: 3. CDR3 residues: CASSSTSGGTDTQYF. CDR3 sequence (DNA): TGCGCCAGCAGCTCCACTAGCGGGGGTACAGATACGCAGTATTTT.

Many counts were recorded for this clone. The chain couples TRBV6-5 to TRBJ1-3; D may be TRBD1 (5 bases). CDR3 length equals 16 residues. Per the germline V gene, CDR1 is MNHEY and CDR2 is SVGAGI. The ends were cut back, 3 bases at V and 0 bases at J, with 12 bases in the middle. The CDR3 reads CASSYTGVSSGNTIYF. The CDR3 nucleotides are TGTGCCAGCAGTTATACAGGTGTTAGCTCTGGAAACACCATATATTTT.

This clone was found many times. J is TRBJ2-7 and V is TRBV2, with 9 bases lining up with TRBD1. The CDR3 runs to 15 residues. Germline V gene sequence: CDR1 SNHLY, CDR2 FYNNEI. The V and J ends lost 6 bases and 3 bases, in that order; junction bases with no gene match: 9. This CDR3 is CASRGTGRFGYEQYF. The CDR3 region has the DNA TGTGCCAGCAGGGGGACAGGGAGGTTTGGCTACGAGCAGTACTTC.

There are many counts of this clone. The DNA for the CDR3 is TGTGCCATCAGTGGTGGGACAGGGGAGAACTATGGCTACACCTTC. Translation: CAISGGTGENYGYTF. V gene TRBV10-3 combines with J gene TRBJ1-2; 10 bases agree with TRBD1. Germline V gives CDR1 ENHRY, CDR2 SYGVKD. The CDR3 is 15 residues long. Trimming removed 4 bases from V and 2 bases from J; junction bases left unmatched: 4.

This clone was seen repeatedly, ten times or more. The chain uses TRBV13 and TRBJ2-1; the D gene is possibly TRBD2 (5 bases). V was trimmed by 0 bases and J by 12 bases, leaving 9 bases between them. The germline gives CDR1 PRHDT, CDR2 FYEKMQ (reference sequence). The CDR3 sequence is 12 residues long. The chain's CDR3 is CASSLGGEGQFF. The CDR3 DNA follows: TGTGCCAGCAGCTTAGGTGGTGAGGGGCAGTTCTTC.

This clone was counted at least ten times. For the CDR3, the DNA is TGTGCCAGCAGCTTCGGGGATCCTTCGGAAGCTTTCTTT. Translated, it gives CASSFGDPSEAFF. The chain uses TRBV7-9 and TRBJ1-1; D gene unclear. Trimming took 3 bases from V and 8 from J, leaving 13 bases between them. The CDR3 runs 13 residues. Germline V gene lookup returns CDR1 SEHNR and CDR2 FQNEAQ (reference sequence).

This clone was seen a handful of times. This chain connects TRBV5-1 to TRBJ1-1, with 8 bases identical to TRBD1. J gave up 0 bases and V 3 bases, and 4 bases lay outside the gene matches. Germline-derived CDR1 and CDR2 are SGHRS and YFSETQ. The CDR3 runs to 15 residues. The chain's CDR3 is CASSYSDRVNTEAFF. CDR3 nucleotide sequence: TGCGCCAGCAGCTATTCGGACAGGGTGAACACTGAAGCTTTCTTT.